The subject of this entry is one TCR beta chain. Its antigen remains unidentified. The entry originates in a study of radiotherapy plus CTLA-4 blockade in lung cancer. Overall study context: Objective responses were seen in around 18% of patients, disease control in approximately 29%.

This CDR3 region has 13 residues. The germline CDR1 and CDR2 sequences are SEHNR and FQNEAQ (reference sequence). Trimming shortened V by 5 bases and J by 3 bases, and 8 bases separated the two germline ends. Some clones are missing from TCRdb's copy, which holds only in-frame ones; the method was immunoSEQ multiplex PCR. The table shows roughly 120,000 clones, with just under 80% occurring only once. Participants had chemo-refractory metastatic non-small-cell lung cancer and were treated with focal radiation plus ipilimumab CTLA-4 blockade. Study findings and constraints: Radiotherapy with ipilimumab was followed by blood expansion of tumor-derived clones. Reports identified early blood T cell clone dynamics, with interferon-beta, as the best response predictor.

The sequence was obtained from a human donor with non-small cell lung cancer who had a partial response to radiotherapy plus ipilimumab. The sample was peripheral blood, taken from a patient treated with radiotherapy plus ipilimumab. This sequence joins TRBV7-9 and TRBJ2-1, with no clear D. The CDR3 is CASSPSSYNEQFF. CDR3 nucleotide sequence: TGTGCCAGCAGCCCCTCTAGCTACAATGAGCAGTTCTTC.